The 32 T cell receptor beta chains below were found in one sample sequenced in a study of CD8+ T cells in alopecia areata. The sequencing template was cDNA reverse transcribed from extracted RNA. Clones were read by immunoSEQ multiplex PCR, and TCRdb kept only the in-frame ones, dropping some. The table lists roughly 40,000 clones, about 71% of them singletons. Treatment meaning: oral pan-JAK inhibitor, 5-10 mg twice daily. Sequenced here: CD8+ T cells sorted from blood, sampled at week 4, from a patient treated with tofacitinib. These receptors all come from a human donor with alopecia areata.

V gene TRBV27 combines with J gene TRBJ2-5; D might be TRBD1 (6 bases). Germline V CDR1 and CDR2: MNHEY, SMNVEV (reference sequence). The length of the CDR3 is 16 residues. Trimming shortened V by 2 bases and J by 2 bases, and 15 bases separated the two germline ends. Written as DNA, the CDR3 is TGTGCCAGCAGTTTAGGGCAGGGGCTCAGACAAGAGACCCAGTACTTC. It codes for CASSLGQGLRQETQYF.

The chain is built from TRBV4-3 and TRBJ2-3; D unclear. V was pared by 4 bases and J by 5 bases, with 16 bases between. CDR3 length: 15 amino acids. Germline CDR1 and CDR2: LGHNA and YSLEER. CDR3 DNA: TGCGCCAGCAGCCTAGATCCTACTCGCGGAGATACGCAGTATTTT. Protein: CASSLDPTRGDTQYF.

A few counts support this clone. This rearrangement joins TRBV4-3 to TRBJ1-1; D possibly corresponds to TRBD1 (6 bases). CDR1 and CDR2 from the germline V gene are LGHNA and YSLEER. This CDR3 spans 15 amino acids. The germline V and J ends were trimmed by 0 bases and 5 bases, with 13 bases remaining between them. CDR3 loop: CASSQEGGRLTEAFF. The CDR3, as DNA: TGCGCCAGCAGCCAAGAGGGGGGGCGGCTTACTGAAGCTTTCTTT.

The CDR3 bases are TGCGCCAGCAGCCTGACAGTCAGCACCGGGGAGCTGTTTTTT. This gives the protein CASSLTVSTGELFF. V and J are TRBV5-1 and TRBJ2-2, with TRBD1 as a possible D gene (5 bases). CDR1 and CDR2 (germline): SGHRS, YFSETQ. V lost 4 bases, J lost 4 bases, and 11 bases lay in between. The CDR3 length is 14 residues.

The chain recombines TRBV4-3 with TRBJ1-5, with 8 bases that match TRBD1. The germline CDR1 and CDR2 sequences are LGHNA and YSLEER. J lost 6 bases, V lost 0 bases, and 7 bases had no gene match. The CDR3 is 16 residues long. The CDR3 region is CASSQEFGQGSQPQHF. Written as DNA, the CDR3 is TGCGCCAGCAGCCAAGAGTTTGGACAGGGCAGTCAGCCCCAGCATTTT.

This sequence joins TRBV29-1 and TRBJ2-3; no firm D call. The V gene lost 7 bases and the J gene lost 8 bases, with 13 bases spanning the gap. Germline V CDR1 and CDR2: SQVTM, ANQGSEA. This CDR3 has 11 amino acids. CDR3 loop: CSAPDKGTQYF. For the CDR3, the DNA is TGCAGCGCACCCGACAAGGGTACGCAGTATTTT.

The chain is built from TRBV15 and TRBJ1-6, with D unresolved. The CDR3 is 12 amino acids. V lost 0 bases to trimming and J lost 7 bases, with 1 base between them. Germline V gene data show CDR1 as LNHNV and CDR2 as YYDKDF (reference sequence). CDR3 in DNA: TGTGCCACCAGCAGAGAGAATTCACCCCTCCACTTT. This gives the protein CATSRENSPLHF.

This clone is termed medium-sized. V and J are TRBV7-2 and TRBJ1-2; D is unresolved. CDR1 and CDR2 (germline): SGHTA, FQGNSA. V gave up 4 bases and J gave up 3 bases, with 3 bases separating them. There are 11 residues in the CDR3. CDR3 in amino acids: CASSSDYGYTF. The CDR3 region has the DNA TGTGCCAGCAGCTCCGACTATGGCTACACCTTC.

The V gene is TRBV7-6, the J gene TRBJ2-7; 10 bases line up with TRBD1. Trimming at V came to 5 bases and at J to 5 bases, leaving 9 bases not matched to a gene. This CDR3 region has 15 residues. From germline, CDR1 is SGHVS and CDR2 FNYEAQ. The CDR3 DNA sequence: TGTGCCAGCAGCACCACCGGGACAGGGGTACACGAGCAGTACTTC. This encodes CASSTTGTGVHEQYF.

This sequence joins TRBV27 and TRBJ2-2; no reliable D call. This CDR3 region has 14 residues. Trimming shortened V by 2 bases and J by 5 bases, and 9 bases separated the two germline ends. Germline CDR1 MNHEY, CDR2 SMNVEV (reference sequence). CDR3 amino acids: CASSLGLGTGELFF. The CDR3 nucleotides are TGTGCCAGCAGTTTAGGGCTTGGTACCGGGGAGCTGTTTTTT.

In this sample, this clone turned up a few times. The CDR3 sequence: CSVDFGFGPGYTF. The DNA for the CDR3 is TGCAGCGTTGACTTTGGTTTTGGGCCTGGCTACACCTTC. This chain connects TRBV29-1 to TRBJ1-2; D is undetermined. V dropped 3 bases and J dropped 7 bases, with 15 bases sitting between them. This CDR3 comprises 13 residues. Germline CDR1 reads SQVTM; CDR2 reads ANQGSEA.

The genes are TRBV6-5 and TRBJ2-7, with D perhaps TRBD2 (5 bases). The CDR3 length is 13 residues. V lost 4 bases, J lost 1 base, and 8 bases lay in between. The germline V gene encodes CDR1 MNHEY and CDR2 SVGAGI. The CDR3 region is CASSWGASYEQYF. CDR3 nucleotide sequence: TGTGCCAGCAGTTGGGGAGCGTCCTACGAGCAGTACTTC.

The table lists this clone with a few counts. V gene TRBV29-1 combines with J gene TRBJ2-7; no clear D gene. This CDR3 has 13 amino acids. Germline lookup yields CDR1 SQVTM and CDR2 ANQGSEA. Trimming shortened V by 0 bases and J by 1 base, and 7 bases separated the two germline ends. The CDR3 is CSVEDAKSYEQYF. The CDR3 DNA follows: TGCAGCGTTGAAGACGCGAAGTCCTACGAGCAGTACTTC.

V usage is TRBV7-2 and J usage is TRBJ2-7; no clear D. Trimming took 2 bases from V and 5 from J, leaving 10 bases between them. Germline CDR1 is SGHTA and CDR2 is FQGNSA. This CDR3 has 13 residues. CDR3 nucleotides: TGTGCCAGCAGCTTATTCCTGAGAAACGAGCAGTACTTC. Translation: CASSLFLRNEQYF. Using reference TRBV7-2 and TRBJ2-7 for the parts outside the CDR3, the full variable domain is GAGVSQSPSNKVTEKGKDVELRCDPISGHTALYWYRQSLGQGLEFLIYFQGNSAPDKSGLPSDRFSAERTGGSVSTLTIQRTQQEDSAVYLCASSLFLRNEQYFGPGTRLTVT.

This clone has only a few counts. CDR3 sequence reads: CASNPGQGYEQYF. The CDR3 nucleotides read TGTGCCAGCAACCCGGGACAGGGTTACGAGCAGTACTTC. The rearrangement links TRBV21-1 to TRBJ2-7; the D call of TRBD1 is as the table states it, not checked on the DNA. TRBV21-1 counts as a pseudogene. This CDR3 spans 13 amino acids.

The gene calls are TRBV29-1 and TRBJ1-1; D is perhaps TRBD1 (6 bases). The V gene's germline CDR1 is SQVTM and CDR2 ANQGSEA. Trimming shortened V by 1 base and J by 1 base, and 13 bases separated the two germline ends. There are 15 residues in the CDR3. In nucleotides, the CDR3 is TGCAGCGTTGAAGGAAATATAGGGGGGAACACTGAAGCTTTCTTT. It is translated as CSVEGNIGGNTEAFF.

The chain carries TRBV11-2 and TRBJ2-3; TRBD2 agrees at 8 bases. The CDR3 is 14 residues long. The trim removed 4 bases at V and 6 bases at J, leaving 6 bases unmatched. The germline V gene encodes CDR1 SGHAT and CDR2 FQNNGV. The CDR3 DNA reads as TGTGCCAGCAGCTCGGGACTAGAGTTGGATACGCAGTATTTT. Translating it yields CASSSGLELDTQYF.

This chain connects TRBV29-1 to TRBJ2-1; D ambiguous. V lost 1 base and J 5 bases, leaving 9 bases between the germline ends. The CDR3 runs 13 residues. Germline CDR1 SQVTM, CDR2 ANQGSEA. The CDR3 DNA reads TGCAGCGTTGAAGGAGGAAGAGACAATGAGCAGTTCTTC. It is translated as CSVEGGRDNEQFF.

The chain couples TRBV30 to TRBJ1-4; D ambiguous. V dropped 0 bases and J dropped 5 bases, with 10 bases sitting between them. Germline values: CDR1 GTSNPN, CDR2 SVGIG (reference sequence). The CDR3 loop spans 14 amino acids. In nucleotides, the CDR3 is TGTGCCTGGAGTGTAAGAGGGAACAATGAAAAACTGTTTTTT. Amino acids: CAWSVRGNNEKLFF. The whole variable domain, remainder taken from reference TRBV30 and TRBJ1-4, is SQTIHQWPATLVQPVGSPLSLECTVEGTSNPNLYWYRQAAGRGLQLLFYSVGIGQISSEVPQNLSASRPQDRQFILSSKKLLLSDSGFYLCAWSVRGNNEKLFFGSGTQLSVL.

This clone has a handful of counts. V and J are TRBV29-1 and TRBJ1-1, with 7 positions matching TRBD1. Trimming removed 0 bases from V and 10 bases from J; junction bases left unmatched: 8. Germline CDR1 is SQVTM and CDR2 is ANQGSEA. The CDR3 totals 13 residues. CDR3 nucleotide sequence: TGCAGCGTTGAAGATGGCACAGGGGTAATAGCTTTCTTT. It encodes CSVEDGTGVIAFF.

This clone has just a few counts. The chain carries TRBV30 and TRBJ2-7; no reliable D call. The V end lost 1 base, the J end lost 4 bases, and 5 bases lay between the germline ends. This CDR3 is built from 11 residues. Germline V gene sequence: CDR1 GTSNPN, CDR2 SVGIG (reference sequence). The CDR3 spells CAWSDGYEQYF. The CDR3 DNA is TGTGCCTGGAGTGACGGGTACGAGCAGTACTTC. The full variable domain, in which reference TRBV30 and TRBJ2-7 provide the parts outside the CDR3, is SQTIHQWPATLVQPVGSPLSLECTVEGTSNPNLYWYRQAAGRGLQLLFYSVGIGQISSEVPQNLSASRPQDRQFILSSKKLLLSDSGFYLCAWSDGYEQYFGPGTRLTVT.

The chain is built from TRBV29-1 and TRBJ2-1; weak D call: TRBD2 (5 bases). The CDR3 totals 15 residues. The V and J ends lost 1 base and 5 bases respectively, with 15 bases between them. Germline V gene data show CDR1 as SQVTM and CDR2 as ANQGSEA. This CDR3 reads CSVEGGAVQNNEQFF. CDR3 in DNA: TGCAGCGTTGAAGGGGGAGCAGTCCAAAACAATGAGCAGTTCTTC.

The DNA of the CDR3 is TGTGCCACCAGCAGTAAGGGGAGTGAGCAGTTCTTC. Translated, it gives CATSSKGSEQFF. J is TRBJ2-1 and V is TRBV15, with D perhaps being TRBD1 or TRBD2 (5 bases each). This CDR3 region has 12 residues. CDR1 is LNHNV, CDR2 YYDKDF, per germline (reference sequence). Trimming took 3 bases from V and 9 from J, leaving 9 bases between them.

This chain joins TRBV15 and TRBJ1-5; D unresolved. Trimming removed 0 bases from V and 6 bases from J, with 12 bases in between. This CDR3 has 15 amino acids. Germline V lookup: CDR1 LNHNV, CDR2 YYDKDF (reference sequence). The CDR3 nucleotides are TGTGCCACCAGCAGAGATGGCGTGTTAAGTCAGCCCCAGCATTTT. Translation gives CATSRDGVLSQPQHF. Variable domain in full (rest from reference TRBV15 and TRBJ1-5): DAMVIQNPRYQVTQFGKPVTLSCSQTLNHNVMYWYQQKSSQAPKLLFHYYDKDFNNEADTPDNFQSRRPNTSFCFLDIRSPGLGDTAMYLCATSRDGVLSQPQHFGDGTRLSIL.

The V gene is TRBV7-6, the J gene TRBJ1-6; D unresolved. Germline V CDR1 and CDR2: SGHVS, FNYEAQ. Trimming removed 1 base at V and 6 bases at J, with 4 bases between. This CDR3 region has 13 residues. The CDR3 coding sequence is TGTGCCAGCAGCTTAGGGTCTAATTCACCCCTCCACTTT. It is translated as CASSLGSNSPLHF. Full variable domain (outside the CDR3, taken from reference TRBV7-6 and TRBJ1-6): GAGVSQSPRYKVTKRGQDVALRCDPISGHVSLYWYRQALGQGPEFLTYFNYEAQQDKSGLPNDRFSAERPEGSISTLTIQRTEQRDSAMYRCASSLGSNSPLHFGNGTRLTVT.

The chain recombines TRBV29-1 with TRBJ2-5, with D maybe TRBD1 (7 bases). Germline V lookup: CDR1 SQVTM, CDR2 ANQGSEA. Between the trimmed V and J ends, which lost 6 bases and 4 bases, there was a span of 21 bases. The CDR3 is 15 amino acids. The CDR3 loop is CSVPTSSGGGETQYF. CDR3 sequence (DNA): TGCAGCGTCCCTACTTCTTCAGGGGGAGGAGAGACCCAGTACTTC.

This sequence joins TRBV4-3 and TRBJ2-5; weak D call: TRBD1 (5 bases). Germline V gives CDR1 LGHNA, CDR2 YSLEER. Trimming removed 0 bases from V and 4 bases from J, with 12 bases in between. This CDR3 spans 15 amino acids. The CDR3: CASSQDRAMRETQYF. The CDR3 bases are TGCGCCAGCAGCCAAGACAGGGCGATGAGAGAGACCCAGTACTTC.

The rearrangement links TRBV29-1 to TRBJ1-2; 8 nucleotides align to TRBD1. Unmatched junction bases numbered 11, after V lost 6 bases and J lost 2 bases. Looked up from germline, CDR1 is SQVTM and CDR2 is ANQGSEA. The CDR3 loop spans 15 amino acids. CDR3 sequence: CSVDRTYRGNYGYTF. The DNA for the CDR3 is TGCAGCGTCGACCGAACCTACAGGGGGAACTATGGCTACACCTTC.

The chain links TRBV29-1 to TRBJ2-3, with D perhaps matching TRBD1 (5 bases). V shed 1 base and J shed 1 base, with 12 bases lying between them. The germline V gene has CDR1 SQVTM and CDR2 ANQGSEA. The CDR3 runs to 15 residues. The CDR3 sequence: CSVEGGSFGTDTQYF. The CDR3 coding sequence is TGCAGCGTTGAAGGGGGCTCTTTCGGCACAGATACGCAGTATTTT.

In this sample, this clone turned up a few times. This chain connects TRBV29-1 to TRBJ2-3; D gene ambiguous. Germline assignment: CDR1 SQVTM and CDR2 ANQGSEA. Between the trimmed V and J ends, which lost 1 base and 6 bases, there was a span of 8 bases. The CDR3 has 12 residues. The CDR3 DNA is TGCAGCGTTGAAGGGCCCCTGGATACGCAGTATTTT. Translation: CSVEGPLDTQYF.

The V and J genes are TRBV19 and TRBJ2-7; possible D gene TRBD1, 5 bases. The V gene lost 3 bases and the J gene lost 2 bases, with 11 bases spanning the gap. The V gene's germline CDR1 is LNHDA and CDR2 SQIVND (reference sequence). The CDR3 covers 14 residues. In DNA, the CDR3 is TGTGCCAGTAGTATGGGTGCAGGGACCTACGAGCAGTACTTC. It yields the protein CASSMGAGTYEQYF.

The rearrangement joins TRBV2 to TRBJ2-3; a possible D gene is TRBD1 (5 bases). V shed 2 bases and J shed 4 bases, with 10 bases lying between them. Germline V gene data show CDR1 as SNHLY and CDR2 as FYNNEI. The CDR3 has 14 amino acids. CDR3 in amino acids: CASSETGAADTQYF. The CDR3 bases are TGTGCCAGCAGTGAAACTGGGGCGGCAGATACGCAGTATTTT.